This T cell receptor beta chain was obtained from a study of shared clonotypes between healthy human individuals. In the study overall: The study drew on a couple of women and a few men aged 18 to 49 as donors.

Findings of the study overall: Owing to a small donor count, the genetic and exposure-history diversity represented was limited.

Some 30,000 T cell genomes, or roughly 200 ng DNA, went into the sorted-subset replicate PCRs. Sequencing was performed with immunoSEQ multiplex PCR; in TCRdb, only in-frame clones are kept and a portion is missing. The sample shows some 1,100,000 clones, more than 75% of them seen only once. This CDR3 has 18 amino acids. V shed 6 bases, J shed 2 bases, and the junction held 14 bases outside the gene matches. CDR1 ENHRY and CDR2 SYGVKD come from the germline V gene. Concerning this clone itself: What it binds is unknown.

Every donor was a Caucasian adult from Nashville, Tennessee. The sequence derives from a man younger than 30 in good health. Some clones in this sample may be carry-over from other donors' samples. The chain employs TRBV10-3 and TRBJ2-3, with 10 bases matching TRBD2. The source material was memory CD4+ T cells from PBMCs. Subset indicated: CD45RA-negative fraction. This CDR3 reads CAIRGRFSGRNFTDTQYF. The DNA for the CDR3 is TGTGCCATCAGGGGGAGGTTTAGCGGGAGGAATTTCACAGATACGCAGTATTTT.